This T cell receptor beta chain was retrieved from a study of T-cell memory formation after mild COVID-19. About the research overall: TCR clusters were largely donor specific. Overall study results and limits: There was a balanced CD4/CD8 profile in clones contracting day 15 to 85, and later expanders leaned CD4+. A subset of responding clones appeared in pre-infection memory, suggesting cross-reactive memory joined.

TCRdb called the 5' RACE reads again in MiXCR, with one record for every CDR3 protein. The repertoire holds over 350,000 distinct CDR3 sequences, with approximately 24% as singletons. With regard to this clonotype: Its specificity is not known.

CDR1 is DFQATT, CDR2 SNEGSKA, per germline (reference sequence). Unmatched junction bases numbered 10, after V lost 4 bases and J lost 0 bases. The CDR3 runs 16 residues. The specimen sequenced was PBMCs or a T cell subset sorted from them (not recorded which). The TCR comes from an adult woman who had mild COVID-19 (a few samples of this study predate the infection). Cell type and time point are not known. The chain carries TRBV20-1 and TRBJ1-1; 8 bases are shared with TRBD1. The CDR3 nucleotides are TGCAGTGCTATCTCTCAGGGGGCGTCAATGAACACTGAAGCTTTCTTT. Its protein is CSAISQGASMNTEAFF.